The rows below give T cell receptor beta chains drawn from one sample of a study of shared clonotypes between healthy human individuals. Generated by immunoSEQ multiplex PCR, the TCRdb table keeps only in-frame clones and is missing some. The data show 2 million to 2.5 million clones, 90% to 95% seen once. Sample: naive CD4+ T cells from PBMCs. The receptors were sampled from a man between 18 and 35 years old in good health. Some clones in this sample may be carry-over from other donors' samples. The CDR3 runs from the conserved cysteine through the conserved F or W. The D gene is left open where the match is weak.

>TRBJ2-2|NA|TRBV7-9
TGTGCCAGCAGCTTACCCTACAGGGACCAAGCTCAGAACACCGGGGAGCTGTTTTTT
CASSLPYRDQAQNTGELFF
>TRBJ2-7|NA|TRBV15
TGTGCCACCAGCAGAGATGGGGGGAGCGAGAGCTCCTACGAGCAGTACTTC
CATSRDGGSESSYEQYF
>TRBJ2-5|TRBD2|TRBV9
TGTGCCAGCAGCCCTCAGGTGTCTAGCGGGGCCAAGGCCCAGTACTTC
CASSPQVSSGAKAQYF
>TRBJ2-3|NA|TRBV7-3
TGTGCCAGCAGGAAGAGAGCGGGCTCAGGAGATACGCAGTATTTT
CASRKRAGSGDTQYF
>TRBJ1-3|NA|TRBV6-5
TGTGCCAGCAGTATAGGGCCGACGGGAAACACCATATATTTT
CASSIGPTGNTIYF
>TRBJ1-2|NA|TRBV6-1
TGTGCCAGCAGTGACGGACTCTCCTCGGGCTATGGCTACACCTTC
CASSDGLSSGYGYTF
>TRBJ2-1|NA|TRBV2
TGTGCCAGCAGTCGAGGTGGGGCCCTCAATGAGCAGTTCTTC
CASSRGGALNEQFF
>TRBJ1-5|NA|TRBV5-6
TGTGCCAGCAGCTTGAAGAGAAAAGAGGCCAATCAGCCCCAGCATTTT
CASSLKRKEANQPQHF
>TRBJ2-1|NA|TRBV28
TGTGCCAGCAGTATCCTAGCGAATGAGCAGTTCTTC
CASSILANEQFF
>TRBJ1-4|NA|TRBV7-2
TGTGCCAGCAGCTTAGATTGGAGTGAAAAACTGTTTTTT
CASSLDWSEKLFF
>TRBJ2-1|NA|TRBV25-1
TGTGCCAGCAGTGGCAACAATGAGCAGTTCTTC
CASSGNNEQFF
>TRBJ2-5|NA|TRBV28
TGTGCCAGCACCGGGGGGCGCCAAGAGACCCAGTACTTC
CASTGGRQETQYF
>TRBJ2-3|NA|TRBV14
TGTGCCAGCAGCCTACGGGACTTAGGGCGTTATGATACGCAGTATTTT
CASSLRDLGRYDTQYF
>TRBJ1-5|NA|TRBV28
TGTGCCAGCAGCCCCCGAGGGGCGAGCAATCAGCCCCAGCATTTT
CASSPRGASNQPQHF
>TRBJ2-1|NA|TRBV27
TGTGCCAGCAGTTTCTCATCCAGGCAGGGCAACCGGAATGAGCAGTTCTTC
CASSFSSRQGNRNEQFF
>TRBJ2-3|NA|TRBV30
TGTGCCTGGAGTCGAACTACTAGCACAGATACGCAGTATTTT
CAWSRTTSTDTQYF